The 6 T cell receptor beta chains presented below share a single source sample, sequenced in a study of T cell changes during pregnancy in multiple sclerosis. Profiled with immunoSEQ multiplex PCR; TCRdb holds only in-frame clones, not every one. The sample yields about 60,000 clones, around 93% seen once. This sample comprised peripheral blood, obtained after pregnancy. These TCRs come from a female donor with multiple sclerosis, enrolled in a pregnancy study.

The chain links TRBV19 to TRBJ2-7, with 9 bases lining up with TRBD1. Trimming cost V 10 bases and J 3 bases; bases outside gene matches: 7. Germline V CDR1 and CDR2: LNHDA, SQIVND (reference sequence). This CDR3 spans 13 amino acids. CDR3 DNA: TGTGCCACCAGGGGACAGGGTCTCTACGAGCAGTACTTC. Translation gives CATRGQGLYEQYF.

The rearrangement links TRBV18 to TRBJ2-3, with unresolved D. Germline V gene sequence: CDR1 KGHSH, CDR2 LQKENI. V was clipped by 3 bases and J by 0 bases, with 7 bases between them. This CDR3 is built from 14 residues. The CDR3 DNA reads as TGTGCCAGCTCACCGCGAAGTAGCACAGATACGCAGTATTTT. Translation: CASSPRSSTDTQYF.

CDR3 amino acids: CASSLGTGVVTEAFF. CDR3 bases: TGCGCCAGCAGCTTGGGGACAGGGGTTGTAACTGAAGCTTTCTTT. V gene TRBV5-1 combines with J gene TRBJ1-1; 9 nucleotides agree with TRBD1. With V trimmed by 0 bases and J by 5 bases, 5 bases remained unmatched. This CDR3 region has 15 residues. Germline V CDR1 and CDR2: SGHRS, YFSETQ.

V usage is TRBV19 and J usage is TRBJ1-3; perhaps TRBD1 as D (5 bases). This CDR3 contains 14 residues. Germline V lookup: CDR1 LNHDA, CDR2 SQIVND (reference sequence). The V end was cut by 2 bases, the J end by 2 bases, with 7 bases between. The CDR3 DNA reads TGTGCCAGTAGTATATCAGGGACTGGAAACACCATATATTTT. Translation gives CASSISGTGNTIYF.

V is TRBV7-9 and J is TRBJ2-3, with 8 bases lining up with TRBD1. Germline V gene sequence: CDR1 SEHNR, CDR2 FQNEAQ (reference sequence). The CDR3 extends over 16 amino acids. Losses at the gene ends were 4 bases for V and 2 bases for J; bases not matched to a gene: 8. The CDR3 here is CASSSVDRADTDTQYF. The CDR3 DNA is TGTGCCAGCAGCTCAGTGGACAGGGCTGACACAGATACGCAGTATTTT.

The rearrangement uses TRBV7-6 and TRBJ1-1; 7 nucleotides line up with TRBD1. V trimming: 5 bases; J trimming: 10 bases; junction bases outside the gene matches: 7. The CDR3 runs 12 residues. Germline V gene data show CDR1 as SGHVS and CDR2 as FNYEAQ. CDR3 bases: TGTGCCAGCAGCCCCGGGGACAGTCGAGCTTTCTTT. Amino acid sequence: CASSPGDSRAFF.